Below, 31 T cell receptor beta chains from the same sample are listed, as sequenced in a study of CD8 T cells in ankylosing spondylitis. TCRdb called the 5' RACE reads again in MiXCR, with one record for every CDR3 protein. This table has more than 150,000 distinct CDR3 sequences, approximately 12% appearing once. Sequenced sample: blood, either unsorted or a sorted T cell fraction (not recorded which). Receptor source: a female donor with ankylosing spondylitis or in good health (not recorded which).

The chain uses TRBV5-1 and TRBJ1-1; TRBD1 is a possible D gene (5 bases). Trimming took 2 bases from V and 4 from J, leaving 12 bases between them. Germline V lookup: CDR1 SGHRS, CDR2 YFSETQ. This CDR3 spans 14 amino acids. CDR3 sequence: CASSLRGWTTEAFF. The CDR3 nucleotides are TGCGCCAGCAGCTTAAGGGGCTGGACCACTGAAGCTTTCTTT.

This clonotype has at least ten counts. The chain uses TRBV20-1 and TRBJ2-7; D uncertain. The CDR3 sequence is 10 residues long. The germline V and J ends were trimmed by 5 bases and 7 bases, with 9 bases remaining between them. Germline V lookup: CDR1 DFQATT, CDR2 SNEGSKA (reference sequence). The CDR3 bases are TGCAGTGCTGGGGAAGCAGAGCAGTACTTC. It translates to CSAGEAEQYF.

This clonotype was seen repeatedly, ten times or more. The CDR3 sequence: CASSPGTKETQYF. In DNA, the CDR3 is TGCGCCAGCAGCCCCGGGACAAAAGAGACCCAGTACTTC. The V gene is TRBV5-1, the J gene TRBJ2-5; the D gene is possibly TRBD1 (6 bases). CDR3 length: 13 residues. Germline values: CDR1 SGHRS, CDR2 YFSETQ. V was cut by 4 bases and J by 3 bases, with 10 bases left in between.

This clonotype has a count of ten or more. The chain uses TRBV9 and TRBJ2-7, with TRBD1 matching over 9 bases. V shed 6 bases, J shed 3 bases, and the junction held 7 bases outside the gene matches. This CDR3 has 14 amino acids. Germline CDR1 reads SGDLS; CDR2 reads YYNGEE. The CDR3 coding sequence is TGTGCCAGCAATAAACAGGGGGCGGGCTACGAGCAGTACTTC. It specifies CASNKQGAGYEQYF. Full variable domain (outside the CDR3, taken from reference TRBV9 and TRBJ2-7): DSGVTQTPKHLITATGQRVTLRCSPRSGDLSVYWYQQSLDQGLQFLIQYYNGEERAKGNILERFSAQQFPDLHSELNLSSLELGDSALYFCASNKQGAGYEQYFGPGTRLTVT.

V usage is TRBV7-9 and J usage is TRBJ2-3; D assignment may be TRBD1 or TRBD2 (6 bases each). This CDR3 is 13 amino acids long. V lost 5 bases, J lost 6 bases, and 12 bases lay in between. CDR1 is SEHNR and CDR2 is FQNEAQ in the germline V gene (reference sequence). The CDR3 DNA reads TGTGCCAGCAGCCACAGGAGGGGGGATACGCAGTATTTT. This codes for CASSHRRGDTQYF.

The gene calls are TRBV27 and TRBJ2-1; D possibly corresponds to TRBD2 (5 bases). The CDR3 contains 17 residues. Trimming cost V 3 bases and J 3 bases, with 18 bases left between them. Germline CDR1 MNHEY, CDR2 SMNVEV (reference sequence). This CDR3 is CASSLTIREHFYNEQFF. CDR3 nucleotides: TGTGCCAGCAGTTTGACTATCCGGGAACACTTCTACAATGAGCAGTTCTTC.

J is TRBJ2-3 and V is TRBV4-3; TRBD1 or TRBD2 may be the D gene (5 bases each). Germline V gives CDR1 LGHNA, CDR2 YSLEER. Trimming pared 1 base from V and 1 base from J, leaving 9 bases between. The CDR3 contains 15 residues. The CDR3 reads CASSQGGSRTDTQYF. CDR3 bases: TGCGCCAGCAGCCAAGGGGGGTCCCGCACAGATACGCAGTATTTT.

Ten or more counts support this clonotype. The V gene is TRBV3-1, the J gene TRBJ2-7; 7 bases match TRBD2. The CDR3 sequence is 16 residues long. Germline assignment: CDR1 LGHDT and CDR2 YNNKEL (reference sequence). J gave up 2 bases and V 1 base, and 8 bases lay outside the gene matches. The CDR3 DNA follows: TGTGCCAGCAGCCAAGTCGGCGGGAGCACAACCTACGAGCAGTACTTC. It encodes CASSQVGGSTTYEQYF.

The DNA for the CDR3 is TGTGCCAGCAGTGCGGGGACAGGGGGCGCCTATGGCTACACCTTC. This gives the protein CASSAGTGGAYGYTF. The V gene is TRBV6-1, the J gene TRBJ1-2; TRBD1 matches at 12 bases. The V segment lost 4 bases and the J segment 4 bases; nucleotides outside the gene matches: 4. The CDR3 has 15 residues. Germline assignment: CDR1 MNHNS and CDR2 SASEGT.

This clonotype was counted ten times or more. The chain combines TRBV12-3 or TRBV12-4 with TRBJ2-5, with 10 bases matching TRBD2. The CDR3 sequence is 16 residues long. V lost 1 base and J lost 6; bases outside the gene matches: 8. In DNA form, the CDR3 reads TGTGCCAGCAGTTTAGGATCTAGCGGGAGCTTGAAGACCCAGTACTTC. Its translation is CASSLGSSGSLKTQYF.

The rearrangement uses TRBV29-1 and TRBJ2-5; perhaps TRBD1 as D (5 bases). This CDR3 comprises 11 residues. The ends were cut back, 5 bases at V and 4 bases at J, with 8 bases in the middle. The germline V gene encodes CDR1 SQVTM and CDR2 ANQGSEA. In DNA, the CDR3 is TGCAGCGTTCAGGGTGGAGAGACCCAGTACTTC. Translating it yields CSVQGGETQYF. Based on the CDR3 plus reference TRBV29-1 and TRBJ2-5, the full variable domain is SAVISQKPSRDICQRGTSLTIQCQVDSQVTMMFWYRQQPGQSLTLIATANQGSEATYESGFVIDKFPISRPNLTFSTLTVSNMSPEDSSIYLCSVQGGETQYFGPGTRLLVL.

The V call is TRBV7-2, the J call TRBJ1-6; no clear D gene. V lost 5 bases and J 10 bases, leaving 12 bases between the germline ends. Germline CDR1 reads SGHTA; CDR2 reads FQGNSA. This CDR3 has 13 amino acids. CDR3 bases: TGTGCCAGCAGCGAAATGGGGAACTCACCCCTCCACTTT. Translated: CASSEMGNSPLHF.

This clonotype was recorded at least ten times. The chain carries TRBV7-3 and TRBJ2-1; D unclear. CDR3 length equals 13 residues. With 4 bases removed from V and 6 bases from J, the gap between germline ends came to 10 bases. Germline-derived CDR1 and CDR2 are SGHTA and FQGTGA. As DNA, the CDR3 is TGTGCCAGCAGCTCCACCCCGGGCAATGAGCAGTTCTTC. Protein product: CASSSTPGNEQFF.

This clonotype was counted a few times. CDR3 DNA sequence: TGCAGCGTTGAGGGTCGGGGAGCCCCGAGCTCCTACAATGAGCAGTTCTTC. Residues: CSVEGRGAPSSYNEQFF. The chain couples TRBV29-1 to TRBJ2-1; D may be TRBD2 (5 bases). The CDR3 runs to 17 residues. Germline V gene sequence: CDR1 SQVTM, CDR2 ANQGSEA. V shed 3 bases and J shed 0 bases, with 18 bases lying between them.

The table lists this clonotype with many counts. This chain links TRBV6-2 or TRBV6-3 with TRBJ1-5, with D tentatively TRBD1 (6 bases). CDR3 length: 15 residues. V was trimmed by 0 bases and J by 11 bases, leaving 17 bases between them. CDR1 MNHEY and CDR2 SVGEGT come from the germline V gene. The CDR3 DNA reads TGTGCCAGCAGTTACTCACCCAACAGGGACGCGACCCAGCATTTT. It specifies CASSYSPNRDATQHF.

This clonotype has at least ten counts. The DNA of the CDR3 is TGTGCCAGCAGCTCTCGGACAGGGAACAATGAGCAGTTCTTC. This sequence encodes CASSSRTGNNEQFF. This rearrangement joins TRBV7-2 to TRBJ2-1; 8 bases map to TRBD1. Germline-derived CDR1 and CDR2 are SGHTA and FQGNSA. CDR3 length equals 14 residues. Trimming removed 4 bases from V and 5 bases from J; junction bases left unmatched: 4.

This rearrangement joins TRBV27 to TRBJ2-7; TRBD2 matches at 10 bases. V shed 1 base and J 4 bases; nucleotides not matched to a gene: 7. There are 16 residues in the CDR3. Germline assignment: CDR1 MNHEY and CDR2 SMNVEV (reference sequence). CDR3 region: CASSLWASGREYEQYF. The CDR3 DNA is TGTGCCAGCAGTTTATGGGCTAGCGGGAGAGAGTACGAGCAGTACTTC.

In its sample, this clonotype was seen many times. The chain links TRBV20-1 to TRBJ2-1, with TRBD1 matching over 7 bases. The CDR3 totals 14 residues. The J segment lost 2 bases and the V segment lost 6 bases, leaving 7 bases of the junction unmatched. From germline, CDR1 is DFQATT and CDR2 SNEGSKA (reference sequence). This CDR3 is CSAGQQGAYNEQFF. CDR3 coding DNA: TGCAGTGCGGGACAGCAGGGGGCCTACAATGAGCAGTTCTTC.

This rearrangement joins TRBV29-1 to TRBJ1-4; the D is unclear. V lost 6 bases and J 0 bases, leaving 14 bases between the germline ends. Germline V gives CDR1 SQVTM, CDR2 ANQGSEA. The CDR3 covers 15 residues. CDR3 in DNA: TGCAGCGTGGGGAAATCACCAGCAACTAATGAAAAACTGTTTTTT. This translates into CSVGKSPATNEKLFF.

This clonotype appeared a few times. This chain joins TRBV12-3 or TRBV12-4 and TRBJ2-7; D may be TRBD2 (6 bases). Between the trimmed V and J ends, which lost 7 bases and 0 bases, there was a span of 13 bases. This CDR3 is built from 14 residues. In DNA form, the CDR3 reads TGTGCCAGCACCCTGAGACTAGACTCCTACGAGCAGTACTTC. As protein: CASTLRLDSYEQYF.

V usage is TRBV5-1 and J usage is TRBJ2-3; D perhaps matches TRBD2 (5 bases). The germline V gene encodes CDR1 SGHRS and CDR2 YFSETQ. The length of the CDR3 is 13 residues. Trimming cost V 7 bases and J 4 bases, with 13 bases left between them. The CDR3 DNA is TGCGCCAGCGAGTCAGGAGGCGCAGATACGCAGTATTTT. This encodes CASESGGADTQYF.

J is TRBJ2-2 and V is TRBV24-1; 9 bases align to TRBD1. Losses at the gene ends were 4 bases for V and 10 bases for J; bases not matched to a gene: 12. Germline-derived CDR1 and CDR2 are KGHDR and SFDVKD. The CDR3 runs to 16 residues. DNA for the CDR3: TGTGCCACCAGTGACGACAGGGGGGACGGCGGCGAGGAGCTGTTTTTT. Its translation is CATSDDRGDGGEELFF.

V usage is TRBV19 and J usage is TRBJ1-5; 7 nucleotides match TRBD1. CDR1 and CDR2 from the germline V gene are LNHDA and SQIVND (reference sequence). The CDR3 extends over 16 amino acids. Germline trimming cut 4 bases from V and 6 bases from J; bases unmatched to any gene: 12. The CDR3 loop is CASSSPGRGRIQPQHF. The CDR3, as DNA: TGTGCCAGTAGTAGCCCCGGGAGGGGGCGAATTCAGCCCCAGCATTTT.

There are a few counts of this clonotype. This chain links TRBV4-3 with TRBJ1-1; D is unclear. Germline V gives CDR1 LGHNA, CDR2 YSLEER. This CDR3 is 12 amino acids long. Trimming removed 0 bases from V and 11 bases from J, with 10 bases in between. CDR3 amino acids: CASSQDFGRAFF. The CDR3 coding sequence is TGCGCCAGCAGCCAAGATTTCGGGAGGGCTTTCTTT.

This clonotype was observed many times. This rearrangement joins TRBV29-1 to TRBJ2-3; TRBD2 matches 9 bases. Germline values: CDR1 SQVTM, CDR2 ANQGSEA. The CDR3 covers 14 residues. V was pared by 7 bases and J by 5 bases, with 10 bases of the junction left unmatched. CDR3 sequence: CSGVAGVWGDTQYF. Here the CDR3 DNA reads TGCAGCGGTGTAGCGGGAGTTTGGGGAGATACGCAGTATTTT.

The V call is TRBV20-1, the J call TRBJ2-2; no clear D gene. The CDR3 has 15 amino acids. Germline-derived CDR1 and CDR2 are DFQATT and SNEGSKA (reference sequence). V lost 1 base and J lost 7, with 16 bases in between. In DNA form, the CDR3 reads TGCAGTGCTAGAGCCCAAGGACCAAGGCTCGGGGAGCTGTTTTTT. It encodes CSARAQGPRLGELFF.

This clonotype was detected many times. The chain links TRBV10-3 to TRBJ1-1, with TRBD1 matching over 9 bases. The CDR3 has 15 residues. V was pared by 7 bases and J by 2 bases, with 8 bases of the junction left unmatched. The germline V gene has CDR1 ENHRY and CDR2 SYGVKD. This chain's CDR3 is CAITPGTGSNTEAFF. In nucleotides, the CDR3 is TGTGCCATCACCCCCGGGACAGGGTCAAACACTGAAGCTTTCTTT.

This clonotype has at least ten counts. The genes are TRBV29-1 and TRBJ1-1; possibly TRBD1 for D (6 bases). Deletions cut 5 bases from V and 4 bases from J, with 11 bases between. This CDR3 is built from 12 residues. Germline lookup yields CDR1 SQVTM and CDR2 ANQGSEA. The CDR3: CSVLTGFTEAFF. For the CDR3, the DNA is TGCAGCGTTCTTACAGGGTTCACTGAAGCTTTCTTT.

The chain joins TRBV4-1 to TRBJ2-7, with 11 bases that match TRBD1. The V gene end was trimmed by 1 base and the J gene end by 4 bases; junction bases not matched to a gene: 6. CDR1 MGHRA and CDR2 YSYEKL come from the germline V gene. There are 16 residues in the CDR3. The CDR3 reads CASSQAPGQGDYEQYF. The CDR3 region has the DNA TGCGCCAGCAGCCAAGCCCCGGGACAGGGGGATTACGAGCAGTACTTC.

Only a few counts were recorded for this clonotype. The chain joins TRBV7-9 to TRBJ2-3; 7 positions match TRBD1. J gave up 2 bases and V 6 bases, and 8 bases lay outside the gene matches. Germline lookup yields CDR1 SEHNR and CDR2 FQNEAQ (reference sequence). CDR3 length equals 15 residues. CDR3 in amino acids: CASRETGAFTDTQYF. The CDR3, as DNA: TGTGCCAGCAGAGAAACAGGGGCGTTCACAGATACGCAGTATTTT.

This clonotype was detected ten times or more. This chain uses TRBV20-1 with TRBJ1-6; 7 bases fit TRBD1. V was pared by 6 bases and J by 0 bases, with 14 bases of the junction left unmatched. This CDR3 is 18 amino acids long. Looked up from germline, CDR1 is DFQATT and CDR2 is SNEGSKA (reference sequence). CDR3 nucleotides: TGCAGTGCCAATACCGGGACAGATCCTGGCTCCTATAATTCACCCCTCCACTTT. It yields the protein CSANTGTDPGSYNSPLHF.